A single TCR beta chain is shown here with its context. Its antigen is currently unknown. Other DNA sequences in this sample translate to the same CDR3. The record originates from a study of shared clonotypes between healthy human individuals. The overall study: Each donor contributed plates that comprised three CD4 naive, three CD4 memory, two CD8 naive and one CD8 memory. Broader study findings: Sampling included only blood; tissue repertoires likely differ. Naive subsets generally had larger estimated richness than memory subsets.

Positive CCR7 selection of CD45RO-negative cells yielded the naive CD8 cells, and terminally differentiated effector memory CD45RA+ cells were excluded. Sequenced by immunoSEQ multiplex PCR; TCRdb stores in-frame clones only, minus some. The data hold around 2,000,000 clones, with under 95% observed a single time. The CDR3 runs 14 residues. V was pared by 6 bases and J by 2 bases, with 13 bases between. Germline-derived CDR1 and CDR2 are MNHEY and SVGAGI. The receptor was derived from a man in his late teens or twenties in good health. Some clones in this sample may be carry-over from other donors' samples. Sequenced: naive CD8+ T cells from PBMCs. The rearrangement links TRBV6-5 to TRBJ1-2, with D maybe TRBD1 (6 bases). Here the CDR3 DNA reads TGTGCCAGCAGCCTGGGGGGGGCCAACTATGGCTACACCTTC. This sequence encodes CASSLGGANYGYTF.